The following is a T cell receptor (beta chain) sequence with its context. The CDR3 consists of 14 residues. Germline CDR1 and CDR2: LNHDA and SQIVND (reference sequence). Deletions cut 0 bases from V and 4 bases from J, with 7 bases between. This specimen belongs to a study of blood T cell repertoires in COVID-19. Whole-study context: Acute and convalescent COVID-19 specimens originated in the United States, Italy and Spain.

Authors' analysis steps: Nucleated cell counts were estimated from reference gene primer amplification. The data were produced by immunoSEQ multiplex PCR, yet TCRdb's version contains in-frame clones alone and is incomplete. The DNA was the basis for D and trimming; V, J and clone size are from that table. The profile shows 62,000 or so clones, about nine tenths of them singletons. This TCR derives from a human donor in a cohort sampled during active COVID-19. Material for sequencing was peripheral blood. The rearrangement links TRBV19 to TRBJ2-1; D remains unclear. CDR3 amino acids: CASSIDELYNEQFF. As DNA, the CDR3 is TGTGCCAGTAGTATAGATGAACTTTACAATGAGCAGTTCTTC. The complete variable domain, with remaining parts taken from reference TRBV19 and TRBJ2-1, reads DGGITQSPKYLFRKEGQNVTLSCEQNLNHDAMYWYRQDPGQGLRLIYYSQIVNDFQKGDIAEGYSVSREKKESFPLTVTSAQKNPTAFYLCASSIDELYNEQFFGPGTRLTVL.